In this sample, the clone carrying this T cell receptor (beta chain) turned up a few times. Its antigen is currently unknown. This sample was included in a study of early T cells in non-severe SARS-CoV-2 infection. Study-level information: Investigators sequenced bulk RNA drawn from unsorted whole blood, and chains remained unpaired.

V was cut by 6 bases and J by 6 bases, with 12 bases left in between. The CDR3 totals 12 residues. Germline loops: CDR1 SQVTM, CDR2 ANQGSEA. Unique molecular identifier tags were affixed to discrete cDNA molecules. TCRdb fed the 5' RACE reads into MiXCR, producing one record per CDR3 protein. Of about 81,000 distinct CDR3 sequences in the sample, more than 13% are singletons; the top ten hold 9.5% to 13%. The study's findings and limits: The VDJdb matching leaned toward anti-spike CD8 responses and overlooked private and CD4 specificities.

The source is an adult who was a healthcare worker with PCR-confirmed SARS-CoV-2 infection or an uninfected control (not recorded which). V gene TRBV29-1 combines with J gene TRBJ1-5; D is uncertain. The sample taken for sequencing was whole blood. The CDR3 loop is CSVGNEGQPQHF. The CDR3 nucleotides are TGCAGCGTGGGAAACGAGGGTCAGCCCCAGCATTTT. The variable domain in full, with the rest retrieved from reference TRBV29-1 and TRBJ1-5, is SAVISQKPSRDICQRGTSLTIQCQVDSQVTMMFWYRQQPGQSLTLIATANQGSEATYESGFVIDKFPISRPNLTFSTLTVSNMSPEDSSIYLCSVGNEGQPQHFGDGTRLSIL.